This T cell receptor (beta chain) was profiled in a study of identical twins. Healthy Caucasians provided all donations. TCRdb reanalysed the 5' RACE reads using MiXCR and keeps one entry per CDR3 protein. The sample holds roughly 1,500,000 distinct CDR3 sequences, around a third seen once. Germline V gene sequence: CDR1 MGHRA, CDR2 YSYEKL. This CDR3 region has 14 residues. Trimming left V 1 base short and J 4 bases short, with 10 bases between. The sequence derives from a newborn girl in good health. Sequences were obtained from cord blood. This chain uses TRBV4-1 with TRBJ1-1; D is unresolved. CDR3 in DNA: TGCGCCAGCAGCCAAGGGGTGGTTACCACTGAAGCTTTCTTT. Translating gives CASSQGVVTTEAFF.